This T cell receptor (beta chain) stems from a study of patients and donors after allogeneic stem cell transplantation (TCRdb year 2020). Library construction relied on RT-PCR. The run used a NextSeq 550. In TCRdb, the public reads were trimmed at Q25 with fastp and aligned with MiXCR, with productive beta chains retained. Every distinct CDR3 protein forms one entry, paired with its most common genes and DNA. The sample table holds fewer than 30,000 distinct CDR3 sequences, of which under 55% were seen once. Just under 80% of the sample belongs to the ten largest clones. The CDR3 starts with the cysteine, ends with the phenylalanine, and has 16 residues. This entry keeps only the CDR3 DNA: 48 bases, framed from base 1. CDR1 and CDR2, looked up from the germline V gene, are ENHRY and SYGVKD. The trim is 6 bases for V and 4 bases for J, with a gap of 19 bases between the germline ends. To note about this clonotype: The antigen this receptor binds is unknown. No base quality information exists; no much larger clone differs at one position.

This TCR came from a human donor who was either an allogeneic HSCT recipient or a stem cell or donor lymphocyte infusion donor (not recorded which). It is not recorded whose cells these are; they may come from a transplant donor. The sequencing sample was made of blood, either unsorted or a sorted T cell fraction (not recorded which). The chain employs TRBV10-3 and TRBJ2-4, and perhaps TRBD2 as D gene, on 6 matching bases. The sequence in DNA is TGTGCCATCAGCGACCCTGGGGGGTTGGTTAAAAACATTCAGTACTTC. The resulting protein is CAISDPGGLVKNIQYF.